This T cell receptor beta chain came from a study of cytomegalovirus exposure and HLA in healthy donors. V shed 1 base, J shed 3 bases, and the junction held 0 bases outside the gene matches. CDR3 length equals 14 residues. The V gene's germline CDR1 is SGHRS and CDR2 YFSETQ. This clone has just one count. 13 Jbeta primers and 60 Vbeta primers were used for the PCR. Profiled with immunoSEQ multiplex PCR; TCRdb holds only in-frame clones, not every one. Seen here are about 120,000 clones, over 65% observed once, and the top ten hold 5.4%. The material sequenced was PBMCs. The TCR sequence derives from a woman in her 30s in good health and CMV-seropositive. The genes are TRBV5-1 and TRBJ2-5, with 10 bases fitting TRBD2. CDR3 amino acids: CASSLLAGEETQYF. The CDR3, as DNA: TGCGCCAGCAGCTTGCTAGCGGGGGAAGAGACCCAGTACTTC. Together with reference TRBV5-1 and TRBJ2-5, the CDR3 gives the full variable domain: KAGVTQTPRYLIKTRGQQVTLSCSPISGHRSVSWYQQTPGQGLQFLFEYFSETQRNKGNFPGRFSGRQFSNSRSEMNVSTLELGDSALYLCASSLLAGEETQYFGPGTRLLVL.